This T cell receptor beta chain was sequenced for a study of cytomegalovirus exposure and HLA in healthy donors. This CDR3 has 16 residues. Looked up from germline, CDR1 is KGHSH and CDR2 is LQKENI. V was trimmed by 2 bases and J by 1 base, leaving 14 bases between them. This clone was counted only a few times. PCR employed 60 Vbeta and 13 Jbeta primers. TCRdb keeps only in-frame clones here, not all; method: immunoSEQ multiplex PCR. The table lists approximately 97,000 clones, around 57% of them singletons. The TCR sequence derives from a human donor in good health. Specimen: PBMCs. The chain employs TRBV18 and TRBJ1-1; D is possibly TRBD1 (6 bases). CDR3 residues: CASSPSRGLGNTEAFF. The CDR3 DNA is TGTGCCAGCTCACCATCGAGGGGGTTGGGGAACACTGAAGCTTTCTTT.